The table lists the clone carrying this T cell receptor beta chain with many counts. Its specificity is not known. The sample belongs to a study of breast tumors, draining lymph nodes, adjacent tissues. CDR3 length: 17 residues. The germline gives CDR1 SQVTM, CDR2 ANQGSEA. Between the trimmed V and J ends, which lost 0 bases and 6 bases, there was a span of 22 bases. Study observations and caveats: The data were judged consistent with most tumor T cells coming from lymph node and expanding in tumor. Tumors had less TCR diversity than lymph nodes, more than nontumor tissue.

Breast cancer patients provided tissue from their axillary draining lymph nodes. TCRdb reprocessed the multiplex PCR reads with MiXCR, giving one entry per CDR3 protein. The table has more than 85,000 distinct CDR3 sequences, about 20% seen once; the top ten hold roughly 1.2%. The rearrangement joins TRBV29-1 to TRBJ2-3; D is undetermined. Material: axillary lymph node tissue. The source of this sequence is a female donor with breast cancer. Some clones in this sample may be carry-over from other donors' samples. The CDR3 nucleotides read TGCAGCGTTGAAGATCCAGAGGCTAGTTCATTCGGTGATACGCAGTATTTT. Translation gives CSVEDPEASSFGDTQYF.